These 32 T cell receptor beta chains were all obtained from the same sample, sequenced in a study of T cell changes during pregnancy in multiple sclerosis. Clones were sequenced by immunoSEQ multiplex PCR, and TCRdb holds only the in-frame ones, with some missing. This repertoire shows about 40,000 clones, 91% found once; its top ten account for about 7.8%. This specimen was CD8+ T cells from peripheral blood mononuclear cells, taken before pregnancy. The receptors shown here come from a female donor with multiple sclerosis, enrolled in a pregnancy study.

This chain joins TRBV20-1 and TRBJ2-1; D gene unclear. Trimming stripped 6 bases from V and 6 bases from J, with 9 bases between. The CDR3 loop spans 11 amino acids. CDR1 and CDR2 from the germline V gene are DFQATT and SNEGSKA (reference sequence). CDR3 sequence (DNA): TGCAGTGCCCCCGTCCCCAATGAGCAGTTCTTC. Protein product: CSAPVPNEQFF.

Written as DNA, the CDR3 is TGTGCCAGTCTCCCTCCCGCCGGGACCGGGGAGCTGTTTTTT. Translated, it gives CASLPPAGTGELFF. This chain joins TRBV7-6 and TRBJ2-2; D gene uncertain. CDR1 is SGHVS and CDR2 is FNYEAQ in the germline V gene. The CDR3 covers 14 residues. Trimming pared 9 bases from V and 5 bases from J, leaving 16 bases between.

The sample holds a few counts of this clone. This chain connects TRBV19 to TRBJ1-1, with D tentatively TRBD1 (5 bases). Germline V lookup: CDR1 LNHDA, CDR2 SQIVND (reference sequence). V gave up 5 bases and J gave up 1 base, with 8 bases separating them. The CDR3 is 13 residues long. The DNA of the CDR3 is TGTGCCAGTAGTGTGGGGCAGAACACTGAAGCTTTCTTT. Encoded protein: CASSVGQNTEAFF.

The chain uses TRBV10-3 and TRBJ2-1; 13 bases are shared with TRBD2. With 4 bases clipped from V and 9 bases from J, the junction kept 6 bases outside the gene matches. Germline V gene sequence: CDR1 ENHRY, CDR2 SYGVKD. The CDR3 runs to 15 residues. CDR3 coding DNA: TGTGCCATCAGTGCCGGACTAGCGGGAGAGGGTGAGCAGTTCTTC. Its protein product is CAISAGLAGEGEQFF.

The chain uses TRBV7-9 and TRBJ2-1, with TRBD2 as a possible D gene (5 bases). CDR3 length: 17 residues. Germline CDR1 reads SEHNR; CDR2 reads FQNEAQ (reference sequence). V gave up 0 bases and J gave up 0 bases, with 12 bases separating them. The CDR3 spells CASSLAADFPSYNEQFF. CDR3 in DNA: TGTGCCAGCAGCTTAGCGGCGGACTTTCCCTCCTACAATGAGCAGTTCTTC.

The chain combines TRBV9 with TRBJ2-5; TRBD2 aligns across 10 bases. The CDR3 spans 15 residues. Germline values: CDR1 SGDLS, CDR2 YYNGEE. Trimming removed 4 bases from V and 5 bases from J; junction bases left unmatched: 8. In DNA, the CDR3 is TGTGCCAGCAGCAAAAGCGGGAGGGCCTTGGAGACCCAGTACTTC. It translates to CASSKSGRALETQYF.

The gene calls are TRBV19 and TRBJ2-7; TRBD1 aligns across 7 bases. V shed 5 bases and J 4 bases; nucleotides not matched to a gene: 8. This CDR3 comprises 14 residues. Germline V lookup: CDR1 LNHDA, CDR2 SQIVND (reference sequence). This CDR3 reads CASSGRQGPYEQYF. As DNA, the CDR3 is TGTGCCAGTAGTGGCAGACAGGGTCCATACGAGCAGTACTTC.

The DNA of the CDR3 is TGTGCCAGCAGCACCGGGACAGGAGAAATGAACACTGAAGCTTTCTTT. This gives the protein CASSTGTGEMNTEAFF. The rearrangement joins TRBV13 to TRBJ1-1; 8 bases line up with TRBD1. CDR3 length: 16 residues. CDR1 PRHDT and CDR2 FYEKMQ come from the germline V gene (reference sequence). V was clipped by 5 bases and J by 0 bases; unmatched bases: 8.

The rearrangement links TRBV28 to TRBJ1-1; D gene unclear. V shed 2 bases and J shed 0 bases, with 7 bases lying between them. CDR1 and CDR2 (germline): MDHEN, SYDVKM. The CDR3 totals 14 residues. The CDR3 nucleotides read TGTGCCAGCAGTTTAACGAGGATGAACACTGAAGCTTTCTTT. This sequence encodes CASSLTRMNTEAFF.

V and J are TRBV28 and TRBJ2-3; 7 nucleotides align to TRBD2. The V segment lost 10 bases and the J segment 0 bases; nucleotides outside the gene matches: 19. Germline assignment: CDR1 MDHEN and CDR2 SYDVKM. CDR3 length: 18 residues. CDR3 amino acids: CATRPAGPPQISTDTQYF. CDR3 DNA sequence: TGTGCCACCAGACCAGCGGGACCACCCCAGATAAGCACAGATACGCAGTATTTT.

V and J are TRBV5-8 and TRBJ2-7; 7 bases are a match to TRBD2. With 1 base clipped from V and 1 base from J, the junction kept 11 bases outside the gene matches. The CDR3 covers 17 residues. CDR1 and CDR2 from the germline V gene are SGHTS and YDEGEE. In DNA, the CDR3 is TGTGCCAGCAGCTTGAGCCCTAGCGGCCATGATTCCTACGAGCAGTACTTC. This sequence encodes CASSLSPSGHDSYEQYF.

The V call is TRBV29-1, the J call TRBJ1-2; 10 bases align to TRBD1. The germline gives CDR1 SQVTM, CDR2 ANQGSEA. This CDR3 region has 14 residues. With 0 bases clipped from V and 8 bases from J, the junction kept 6 bases outside the gene matches. The CDR3: CSVEDGTGVGGYTF. In DNA, the CDR3 is TGCAGCGTTGAAGACGGGACAGGGGTGGGGGGCTACACCTTC.

This clone was counted between two and nine times. V usage is TRBV4-2 and J usage is TRBJ2-1; 7 bases are a match to TRBD2. The CDR3 runs to 15 residues. With V trimmed by 1 base and J by 8 bases, 8 bases remained unmatched. The germline gives CDR1 LGHNA, CDR2 YNFKEQ. CDR3 bases: TGTGCCAGCAGCCAAGTGGCGGGAGCAGTGGATGAGCAGTTCTTC. Its translation is CASSQVAGAVDEQFF.

Only one count was recorded for this clone. The chain joins TRBV2 to TRBJ2-7; the D gene is possibly TRBD2 (6 bases). The CDR3 extends over 15 amino acids. Germline loops: CDR1 SNHLY, CDR2 FYNNEI. V lost 3 bases, J lost 3 bases, and 15 bases lay in between. The CDR3 here is CASSEGLASYYEQYF. As DNA, the CDR3 is TGTGCCAGCAGTGAGGGGCTAGCGAGCTACTACGAGCAGTACTTC. Based on the CDR3 plus reference TRBV2 and TRBJ2-7, the full variable domain is EPEVTQTPSHQVTQMGQEVILRCVPISNHLYFYWYRQILGQKVEFLVSFYNNEISEKSEIFDDQFSVERPDGSNFTLKIRSTKLEDSAMYFCASSEGLASYYEQYFGPGTRLTVT.

The chain links TRBV5-4 to TRBJ1-2; TRBD1 aligns across 7 bases. Trimming took 1 base from V and 6 from J; bases not matched to a gene: 9. Germline CDR1 and CDR2: SGHNT and YYREEE (reference sequence). This CDR3 has 15 amino acids. CDR3 DNA: TGTGCCAGCAGCTTGTCGTTCGGAACAGGGGATGGCTACACCTTC. Its translation: CASSLSFGTGDGYTF.

The CDR3: CASSGVGQPQHF. As DNA, the CDR3 is TGTGCCAGCTCCGGGGTGGGGCAGCCCCAGCATTTT. The rearrangement links TRBV28 to TRBJ1-5; the D is unclear. Germline V CDR1 and CDR2: MDHEN, SYDVKM. The CDR3 runs 12 residues. V dropped 8 bases and J dropped 7 bases, with 12 bases sitting between them.

V is TRBV6-5 and J is TRBJ2-3; D unclear. The CDR3 is 14 residues long. The V and J ends lost 6 bases and 2 bases respectively, with 12 bases between them. Per the germline V gene, CDR1 is MNHEY and CDR2 is SVGAGI. Here the CDR3 reads CASRIGLNTDTQYF. CDR3 nucleotides: TGTGCCAGCAGGATTGGGCTCAACACAGATACGCAGTATTTT.

This sequence joins TRBV28 and TRBJ2-5; 7 bases align to TRBD1. The CDR3 runs 15 residues. V lost 7 bases to trimming and J lost 9 bases; unmatched junction nucleotides: 17. Per germline, CDR1 MDHEN and CDR2 SYDVKM. The DNA of the CDR3 is TGTGCCAGCACCCCTCGGGACAGCCGGCCATTGGCCCAGTACTTC. Encoded protein: CASTPRDSRPLAQYF.

The genes are TRBV28 and TRBJ2-3; 8 bases map to TRBD2. V dropped 3 bases and J dropped 4; count of bases not matched to a gene: 6. The germline V gene has CDR1 MDHEN and CDR2 SYDVKM. This CDR3 comprises 15 residues. The CDR3: CASSFQRELADTQYF. The DNA for the CDR3 is TGTGCCAGCAGTTTCCAGCGGGAGTTGGCAGATACGCAGTATTTT. The full variable domain, rest sourced from reference TRBV28 and TRBJ2-3, is DVKVTQSSRYLVKRTGEKVFLECVQDMDHENMFWYRQDPGLGLRLIYFSYDVKMKEKGDIPEGYSVSREKKERFSLILESASTNQTSMYLCASSFQRELADTQYFGPGTRLTVL.

The CDR3 coding sequence is TGTGCCATCAGTGAACCTAGCGTATCAATCGACGATGAGCAGTTCTTC. It is translated as CAISEPSVSIDDEQFF. The chain couples TRBV10-3 to TRBJ2-1; maybe TRBD2 (6 bases). CDR1 and CDR2 from the germline V gene are ENHRY and SYGVKD. Between the trimmed V and J ends, which lost 3 bases and 8 bases, there was a span of 20 bases. This CDR3 has 16 amino acids.

In this sample, this clone turned up once. V gene TRBV15 combines with J gene TRBJ1-2; D may be TRBD1 (5 bases). The V gene's germline CDR1 is LNHNV and CDR2 YYDKDF (reference sequence). This CDR3 has 15 residues. V was clipped by 5 bases and J by 6 bases, with 19 bases between them. CDR3 in DNA: TGTGCCACCAGCGAGGTCGTAGGGGTGTGGGATGGCTACACCTTC. Protein product: CATSEVVGVWDGYTF.

The chain carries TRBV6-1 and TRBJ2-1, with TRBD1 matching 9 bases. The length of the CDR3 is 14 residues. The junction had 1 base not matched to a gene; V was cut back by 0 bases and J by 7 bases. The germline V gene has CDR1 MNHNS and CDR2 SASEGT. The CDR3 spells CASSEATGGNEQFF. The CDR3 nucleotides read TGTGCCAGCAGTGAAGCGACAGGGGGAAATGAGCAGTTCTTC.

The chain carries TRBV7-3 and TRBJ2-1; D possibly corresponds to TRBD2 (5 bases). CDR1 SGHTA and CDR2 FQGTGA come from the germline V gene. Trimming cost V 3 bases and J 6 bases, with 9 bases left between them. CDR3 length: 13 amino acids. Here the CDR3 reads CASSFGGSNEQFF. CDR3 coding DNA: TGTGCCAGCAGCTTTGGTGGGAGCAATGAGCAGTTCTTC.

V is TRBV13 and J is TRBJ2-5; TRBD1 agrees at 8 bases. The V gene end was trimmed by 6 bases and the J gene end by 5 bases; junction bases not matched to a gene: 8. Germline lookup yields CDR1 PRHDT and CDR2 FYEKMQ (reference sequence). The CDR3 length is 14 residues. Written as DNA, the CDR3 is TGTGCCAGCAGAGGAGAAGGACAGGGTGAGACCCAGTACTTC. The encoded protein is CASRGEGQGETQYF. The entire variable domain, with the rest obtained from reference TRBV13 and TRBJ2-5, is as follows: AAGVIQSPRHLIKEKRETATLKCYPIPRHDTVYWYQQGPGQDPQFLISFYEKMQSDKGSIPDRFSAQQFSDYHSELNMSSLELGDSALYFCASRGEGQGETQYFGPGTRLLVL.

Only one count was recorded for this clone. The chain links TRBV28 to TRBJ2-2; 8 positions match TRBD1. From germline, CDR1 is MDHEN and CDR2 SYDVKM. V lost 6 bases and J lost 0; bases outside the gene matches: 9. CDR3 size: 17 residues. This CDR3 reads CASSHEGTGPNTGELFF. DNA for the CDR3: TGTGCCAGCAGCCACGAGGGGACAGGCCCGAACACCGGGGAGCTGTTTTTT. The full variable domain, rest sourced from reference TRBV28 and TRBJ2-2, is DVKVTQSSRYLVKRTGEKVFLECVQDMDHENMFWYRQDPGLGLRLIYFSYDVKMKEKGDIPEGYSVSREKKERFSLILESASTNQTSMYLCASSHEGTGPNTGELFFGEGSRLTVL.

The chain employs TRBV29-1 and TRBJ2-3, with 7 nucleotides matching TRBD2. The V and J ends lost 7 bases and 5 bases, in that order; junction bases with no gene match: 6. Germline V gene sequence: CDR1 SQVTM, CDR2 ANQGSEA. CDR3 size: 12 residues. CDR3 in DNA: TGCAGCGGTATGCGGGAGATAGATACGCAGTATTTT. This translates into CSGMREIDTQYF.

The chain recombines TRBV4-3 with TRBJ2-3; 7 nucleotides agree with TRBD2. The trim removed 0 bases at V and 3 bases at J, leaving 15 bases unmatched. Germline CDR1 LGHNA, CDR2 YSLEER. The CDR3 has 19 amino acids. DNA for the CDR3: TGCGCCAGCAGCCAAGACCCCCATTCGGGCGGGAGATTGACAGATACGCAGTATTTT. Amino acids: CASSQDPHSGGRLTDTQYF.

The rearrangement uses TRBV27 and TRBJ1-6, with D possibly matching TRBD1 (6 bases). V lost 8 bases and J 5 bases, leaving 7 bases between the germline ends. The V gene's germline CDR1 is MNHEY and CDR2 SMNVEV (reference sequence). The CDR3 spans 12 residues. CDR3 in amino acids: CASGQHNSPLHF. DNA for the CDR3: TGTGCCAGCGGACAGCATAATTCACCCCTCCACTTT.

This chain uses TRBV29-1 with TRBJ2-1; tentatively, D is TRBD2 (5 bases). The CDR3 is 12 residues long. Germline lookup yields CDR1 SQVTM and CDR2 ANQGSEA. V was pared by 3 bases and J by 10 bases, with 13 bases between. The CDR3 coding sequence is TGCAGCGTTGAGTTGAGAGGCGGGGAGCAGTTCTTC. It codes for CSVELRGGEQFF.

This clone occurred a few times. The rearrangement joins TRBV7-9 to TRBJ2-7; a weak D match, TRBD2 (6 bases). Between the trimmed V and J ends, which lost 2 bases and 2 bases, there was a span of 13 bases. Germline CDR1 SEHNR, CDR2 FQNEAQ (reference sequence). The CDR3 extends over 15 amino acids. Here the CDR3 DNA reads TGTGCCAGCAGCTTAAGTGTCGGGAGCACCTACGAGCAGTACTTC. It codes for CASSLSVGSTYEQYF.

The chain combines TRBV28 with TRBJ1-2, with 8 positions matching TRBD1. This CDR3 region has 14 residues. The V segment lost 5 bases and the J segment 6 bases; nucleotides outside the gene matches: 8. The germline V gene encodes CDR1 MDHEN and CDR2 SYDVKM. The CDR3 region is CASSRPDRGDGYTF. The DNA for the CDR3 is TGTGCCAGCAGTCGGCCCGACAGGGGAGATGGCTACACCTTC.

The chain uses TRBV28 and TRBJ2-7; a weak D match, TRBD1 (6 bases). Germline V lookup: CDR1 MDHEN, CDR2 SYDVKM. This CDR3 is built from 13 residues. V lost 5 bases and J 6 bases, leaving 14 bases between the germline ends. CDR3 sequence: CASSTPGVGEQYF. The CDR3 DNA reads as TGTGCCAGCAGTACCCCAGGGGTCGGCGAGCAGTACTTC.